The 30 T cell receptor beta chains below were found in one sample sequenced in a study of CD8+CD57+ T cells in acquired aplastic anemia. TCR beta VDJ and CDR3 profiles were obtained from a genomic DNA template. TCRdb reprocessed the reads with MiXCR, giving one entry per CDR3 protein. The sample includes 180,000 or so distinct CDR3 sequences, approximately 46% seen only once; the top ten take about 2.9%. Input material: sorted CD4+, CD8+, or CD8+CD57+ T cells (not recorded which) from PBMCs. These receptors were collected from a human donor in good health.

This clonotype has at least ten counts. The V and J genes are TRBV7-2 and TRBJ2-1; 11 positions agree with TRBD2. Germline V gene lookup returns CDR1 SGHTA and CDR2 FQGNSA. The CDR3 extends over 14 amino acids. V was clipped by 5 bases and J by 14 bases; unmatched bases: 11. CDR3 DNA: TGTGCCAGCAGCCAAACGACTAGCGGGAACTTCGAGTTCTTC. This translates into CASSQTTSGNFEFF.

The rearrangement joins TRBV29-1 to TRBJ2-7; the match to TRBD1 covers 8 bases. Germline V gene data show CDR1 as SQVTM and CDR2 as ANQGSEA. The CDR3 length is 13 residues. V lost 5 bases, J lost 6 bases, and 9 bases stayed unmatched. The CDR3 bases are TGCAGCGTTAAGACAGGGGATAGCGGCGAGCAGTACTTC. Translated: CSVKTGDSGEQYF.

This clonotype occurred once. The chain links TRBV10-3 to TRBJ2-7; 10 bases map to TRBD1. The CDR3 consists of 14 residues. Losses at the gene ends were 10 bases for V and 2 bases for J; bases not matched to a gene: 8. Germline values: CDR1 ENHRY, CDR2 SYGVKD. The CDR3 DNA sequence: TGTGCCAACCGGGACAGGGGCCTTGCCTACGAGCAGTACTTC. It yields the protein CANRDRGLAYEQYF.

This chain links TRBV10-3 with TRBJ1-1; D gene uncertain. Germline V gene data show CDR1 as ENHRY and CDR2 as SYGVKD. V shed 3 bases and J shed 1 base, with 12 bases lying between them. The CDR3 is 15 residues long. In DNA form, the CDR3 reads TGTGCCATCAGTGAAGTGGCAGGTTCGAACACTGAAGCTTTCTTT. This encodes CAISEVAGSNTEAFF.

This clonotype is a singleton in its sample. V is TRBV7-8 and J is TRBJ2-2; D might be TRBD1 or TRBD2, each matching 6 bases. CDR3 length: 13 residues. In germline, CDR1 is SGHVS, CDR2 FQNEAQ. V was trimmed by 5 bases and J by 6 bases, leaving 10 bases between them. CDR3 DNA sequence: TGTGCCAGCAGCCAAAGGGGGGCCGGGGAGCTGTTTTTT. Protein: CASSQRGAGELFF. Complete variable domain (other parts from reference TRBV7-8 and TRBJ2-2): GAGVSQSPRYKVAKRGQDVALRCDPISGHVSLFWYQQALGQGPEFLTYFQNEAQLDKSGLPSDRFFAERPEGSVSTLKIQRTQQEDSAVYLCASSQRGAGELFFGEGSRLTVL.

The J gene is TRBJ2-7, the V gene TRBV20-1; TRBD2 aligns across 9 bases. Near its end, the DNA agrees better with TRBJ2-5, so the J call may be wrong. Germline V gene data show CDR1 as DFQATT and CDR2 as SNEGSKA (reference sequence). This CDR3 is 17 amino acids long. The CDR3 here is CSAGDYTGGRAWETQYF. The DNA for the CDR3 is TGCAGTGCTGGGGACTACACCGGCGGGAGGGCCTGGGAGACCCAGTACTTC.

This clonotype has more than one count but fewer than ten. This chain joins TRBV10-2 and TRBJ1-3, with D tentatively TRBD1 (5 bases). This CDR3 contains 15 residues. Trimming cost V 5 bases and J 4 bases, with 15 bases left between them. CDR1 and CDR2 from the germline V gene are WSHSY and SAAADI. The CDR3 loop is CASSIPSGQGNTIYF. CDR3 bases: TGCGCCAGCAGTATTCCTTCCGGACAAGGAAACACCATATATTTT.

This clonotype has only a few counts. This chain links TRBV10-3 with TRBJ2-1; D call uncertain. This CDR3 spans 14 amino acids. Trimming removed 6 bases from V and 6 bases from J, with 15 bases in between. Germline V gene sequence: CDR1 ENHRY, CDR2 SYGVKD. Here the CDR3 reads CAIRRDTVRNEQFF. The CDR3 region has the DNA TGTGCCATCAGGAGAGACACCGTCCGCAATGAGCAGTTCTTC.

In its sample, this clonotype was seen a few times. The chain uses TRBV4-1 and TRBJ1-1, with 7 bases matching TRBD1. Trimming at V came to 5 bases and at J to 1 base, leaving 10 bases not matched to a gene. Germline loops: CDR1 MGHRA, CDR2 YSYEKL. The CDR3 has 16 residues. CDR3 bases: TGCGCCAGCAGCTTTTCCAGGGGGACCCAGAACACTGAAGCTTTCTTT. This translates into CASSFSRGTQNTEAFF.

This clonotype was picked up many times. The chain carries TRBV7-2 and TRBJ2-7, with 10 bases lining up with TRBD1. Looked up from germline, CDR1 is SGHTA and CDR2 is FQGNSA. The V segment lost 2 bases and the J segment 3 bases; nucleotides outside the gene matches: 10. This CDR3 has 17 residues. The CDR3 sequence is CASSLTASGQGGYEQYF. DNA for the CDR3: TGTGCCAGCAGCTTAACCGCCTCTGGACAGGGGGGCTACGAGCAGTACTTC.

This clonotype was seen at least ten times. The genes are TRBV5-1 and TRBJ2-7, with TRBD2 matching 7 bases. Germline V gene lookup returns CDR1 SGHRS and CDR2 YFSETQ. V shed 4 bases, J shed 7 bases, and the junction held 17 bases outside the gene matches. This CDR3 has 16 residues. Here the CDR3 DNA reads TGCGCCAGCAGCGGGTCGAGCGGGATGTCCGGGGGGGAGCAGTACTTC. As protein: CASSGSSGMSGGEQYF. Variable domain in full (rest from reference TRBV5-1 and TRBJ2-7): KAGVTQTPRYLIKTRGQQVTLSCSPISGHRSVSWYQQTPGQGLQFLFEYFSETQRNKGNFPGRFSGRQFSNSRSEMNVSTLELGDSALYLCASSGSSGMSGGEQYFGPGTRLTVT.

This clonotype has a count of ten or more. The V call is TRBV20-1, the J call TRBJ2-3; unclear D gene. V gave up 0 bases and J gave up 5 bases, with 12 bases separating them. The CDR3 has 14 amino acids. The germline V gene encodes CDR1 DFQATT and CDR2 SNEGSKA (reference sequence). The CDR3 bases are TGCAGTGCTAGAGATCGACCTTTGGGAGATACGCAGTATTTT. Translated: CSARDRPLGDTQYF.

This clonotype was picked up one time. V is TRBV14 and J is TRBJ2-3; D gene unclear. This CDR3 comprises 12 residues. Germline V gene lookup returns CDR1 SGHDN and CDR2 FVKESK. Trimming pared 5 bases from V and 3 bases from J, leaving 6 bases between. CDR3: CASSYQTDTQYF. CDR3 in DNA: TGTGCCAGCAGCTACCAGACAGATACGCAGTATTTT.

With respect to this clonotype: A much more abundant neighbour one base away suggests this may be a read error. The V call is TRBV7-3, the J call TRBJ2-2; no reliable D call. Deletions cut 0 bases from V and 1 base from J, with 6 bases between. The CDR3 covers 15 residues. In germline, CDR1 is SGHTA, CDR2 FQGTGA. The CDR3 region has the DNA TGTGCCAGCAGCTTAACGTCGGGGAACACCGGGGAGCTGTTTTTT. Amino acids: CASSLTSGNTGELFF.

This clonotype is a singleton in its sample. The rearrangement uses TRBV20-1 and TRBJ2-3; D is ambiguous. V lost 6 bases and J lost 2, with 6 bases in between. The CDR3 runs to 11 residues. Germline V lookup: CDR1 DFQATT, CDR2 SNEGSKA (reference sequence). The CDR3 DNA is TGCAGTGCCGCCTTCACAGATACGCAGTATTTT. It is translated as CSAAFTDTQYF.

CDR3 in DNA: TGTGCCAGCAGCTTGGACAGGACAGATTCACCCCTCCACTTT. This sequence encodes CASSLDRTDSPLHF. The rearrangement uses TRBV7-9 and TRBJ1-6; TRBD1 aligns across 7 bases. V was pared by 3 bases and J by 8 bases, with 4 bases of the junction left unmatched. This CDR3 has 14 amino acids. Per the germline V gene, CDR1 is SEHNR and CDR2 is FQNEAQ (reference sequence).

The chain joins TRBV20-1 to TRBJ2-1, with 11 positions matching TRBD2. This CDR3 comprises 16 residues. CDR1 is DFQATT and CDR2 is SNEGSKA in the germline V gene (reference sequence). V lost 5 bases and J lost 2; bases outside the gene matches: 8. In nucleotides, the CDR3 is TGCAGTGCTTCACTAGCGGGGGAGGTCGCCTACAATGAGCAGTTCTTC. Translation: CSASLAGEVAYNEQFF.

This clonotype was observed a handful of times. This chain connects TRBV28 to TRBJ1-6; 7 bases are shared with TRBD1. Germline V gene data show CDR1 as MDHEN and CDR2 as SYDVKM. V shed 3 bases, J shed 7 bases, and the junction held 9 bases outside the gene matches. The CDR3 sequence is 16 residues long. Here the CDR3 reads CASSLTGRAGNSPLHF. The CDR3 bases are TGTGCCAGCAGTTTGACAGGGCGGGCGGGCAATTCACCCCTCCACTTT.

This clonotype was seen more than once but under ten times. The chain has TRBV11-3 and TRBJ2-1; 8 bases line up with TRBD2. V gave up 5 bases and J gave up 4 bases; unmatched junction bases: 4. Germline CDR1 is SGHNT and CDR2 is YENEEA. CDR3 length: 14 residues. DNA for the CDR3: TGTGCCAGCAGCCCCATAGCGGGATACAATGAGCAGTTCTTC. Translated, it gives CASSPIAGYNEQFF.

The genes are TRBV2 and TRBJ2-5; no clear D gene. CDR1 and CDR2 from the germline V gene are SNHLY and FYNNEI. Trimming took off 5 bases at V and 4 bases at J, with 11 bases between the two ends. CDR3 length equals 13 residues. CDR3 sequence (DNA): TGTGCCAGCAGTTTTGGAAAGCGAGAGACCCAGTACTTC. This encodes CASSFGKRETQYF.

With respect to this clonotype: A read error may produce the germline difference seen at one junction end. The chain uses TRBV11-1 and TRBJ2-5; D may be TRBD2 (5 bases). The CDR3 spans 17 residues. Germline-derived CDR1 and CDR2 are SGHAT and FQDESV (reference sequence). The CDR3 sequence: CASSLVLAGRRGKTQYF. CDR3 nucleotide sequence: TGTGCTAGCAGCTTAGTATTGGCGGGCAGAAGAGGCAAGACCCAGTACTTC. Drawing the rest from reference TRBV11-1 and TRBJ2-5, the complete variable domain is EAEVAQSPRYKITEKSQAVAFWCDPISGHATLYWYRQILGQGPELLVQFQDESVVDDSQLPKDRFSAERLKGVDSTLKIQPAELGDSAMYLCASSLVLAGRRGKTQYFGPGTRLLVL.

In the case of this clonotype: Relative to the germline gene, one junction end is altered; a read error may explain this. The V gene is TRBV19, the J gene TRBJ2-2, with D possibly being TRBD1 (7 bases). Germline CDR1 reads LNHDA; CDR2 reads SQIVND (reference sequence). This CDR3 contains 14 residues. CDR3 DNA sequence: TGTGCCAGCAGGCGACAGGGTATTGGCGGGGAGCTGCTTTTT. It is translated as CASRRQGIGGELLF.

This clonotype was detected only a few times. This chain connects TRBV20-1 to TRBJ2-7, with TRBD2 matching 9 bases. CDR1 DFQATT and CDR2 SNEGSKA come from the germline V gene (reference sequence). The trim removed 6 bases at V and 1 base at J, leaving 10 bases unmatched. The CDR3 extends over 15 amino acids. This CDR3 reads CSAEGGLAGSYEQYF. CDR3 coding DNA: TGCAGTGCCGAGGGAGGCCTAGCGGGGTCCTACGAGCAGTACTTC.

This clonotype was detected ten times or more. The rearrangement links TRBV10-3 to TRBJ1-4, with TRBD1 identical over 7 bases. The germline gives CDR1 ENHRY, CDR2 SYGVKD. Trimming cost V 11 bases and J 7 bases; bases outside gene matches: 13. The CDR3 has 14 residues. CDR3 residues: CAHALVDRSEKLFF. Here the CDR3 DNA reads TGTGCCCATGCTCTTGTGGACAGGAGTGAAAAACTGTTTTTT.

CDR3: CASSVDSSIQSSYTF. CDR3 coding DNA: TGTGCCAGCAGCGTGGACAGCTCCATTCAGAGTAGCTACACCTTC. The chain recombines TRBV9 with TRBJ1-2; a possible D gene is TRBD1 (6 bases). The germline V and J ends were trimmed by 2 bases and 9 bases, with 20 bases remaining between them. CDR3 length: 15 amino acids. Germline V lookup: CDR1 SGDLS, CDR2 YYNGEE.

This clonotype was seen ten or more times. CDR3 bases: TGTGCCAGTACCGTCGGACCGGGACAGGGTGGCTACACCTTC. It translates to CASTVGPGQGGYTF. This chain links TRBV19 with TRBJ1-2; 9 bases agree with TRBD1. The germline CDR1 and CDR2 sequences are LNHDA and SQIVND (reference sequence). The CDR3 consists of 14 residues. Trimming took 7 bases from V and 7 from J; bases not matched to a gene: 10.

The rearrangement joins TRBV9 to TRBJ1-4; TRBD1 aligns across 7 bases. J gave up 4 bases and V 4 bases, and 7 bases lay outside the gene matches. The length of the CDR3 is 15 residues. CDR1 SGDLS and CDR2 YYNGEE come from the germline V gene. As DNA, the CDR3 is TGTGCCAGCAGCCTCGGACAGGTCTTTAATGAAAAACTGTTTTTT. Translating gives CASSLGQVFNEKLFF.

In the case of this clonotype: One base away lies a much larger clone, so this may be a sequencing read error. This CDR3 fails to terminate in the conserved phenylalanine or tryptophan, so it likely reflects a read error. This chain joins TRBV12-3 or TRBV12-4 and TRBJ1-5; D ambiguous. The CDR3 sequence is 14 residues long. V was trimmed by 2 bases and J by 6 bases, leaving 11 bases between them. The CDR3 region has the DNA TGTGCCAGCAGTTTACAGAAAGGGAGTCAGCCCCAGCATCTT. Amino acid sequence: CASSLQKGSQPQHL.

In this sample, this clonotype turned up many times. This chain connects TRBV20-1 to TRBJ1-5; no clear D. This CDR3 region has 14 residues. The germline gives CDR1 DFQATT, CDR2 SNEGSKA (reference sequence). The V end lost 0 bases, the J end lost 10 bases, and 16 bases lay between the germline ends. The DNA for the CDR3 is TGCAGTGCTAGAGATCCAGGACTCCAATCCCCCCAGCATTTT. Its protein is CSARDPGLQSPQHF.

The chain is built from TRBV9 and TRBJ2-2; D uncertain. The CDR3 loop spans 12 amino acids. V gave up 2 bases and J gave up 6 bases, with 5 bases separating them. CDR1 SGDLS and CDR2 YYNGEE come from the germline V gene. The chain's CDR3 is CASSVRAGELFF. CDR3 DNA sequence: TGTGCCAGCAGCGTTAGGGCCGGGGAGCTGTTTTTT.